One TCR beta chain is described in this entry. Its antigen is not identified. Amplified regions were TCR beta CDR3 sequences from RNA transcripts. When the TCR CDR3 underwent first-round RT-PCR, the HTBI primer set was used. TCRdb fed the multiplex PCR reads into MiXCR, producing one record per CDR3 protein. The sample yields around 300,000 distinct CDR3 sequences, roughly a fifth seen once. The data belong to a study of T cells in Graves' hyperthyroidism and ophthalmopathy. Study results and limitations: Model predictions of ophthalmopathy came a median roughly 6.4 months before onset. Through a model of 13 V-J features, ophthalmopathy was separated from stable hyperthyroidism.

The V gene end was trimmed by 5 bases and the J gene end by 13 bases; junction bases not matched to a gene: 7. Germline V gives CDR1 SGHTA, CDR2 FQGNSA. The CDR3 contains 11 residues. The clonotype was recovered from a man in his forties or fifties with Graves' ophthalmopathy. The sample taken for sequencing was blood. V usage is TRBV7-2 and J usage is TRBJ2-5, with TRBD2 matching 7 bases. The CDR3 DNA follows: TGTGCCAGCAGCCCGGCGGGGGTGGCGTACTTC. Translating gives CASSPAGVAYF.